This TCR beta chain was sequenced during a study of T cells in Graves' hyperthyroidism and ophthalmopathy. CDR3 length equals 16 residues. Trimming took 4 bases from V and 4 from J, leaving 18 bases between them. The germline CDR1 and CDR2 sequences are KGHDR and SFDVKD. Amplified TCR beta CDR3 regions derived from RNA transcripts. The TCR CDR3 was amplified in a first-round RT-PCR using the HTBI primer set. A single record per CDR3 protein comes from TCRdb applying MiXCR to the multiplex PCR reads. The sample has fewer than 450,000 distinct CDR3 sequences; about 18% are singletons. Each diagnosis was grounded in clinical symptoms, serum thyroxine and TRAb, thyroid ultrasound, and orbital computed tomography. Fresh 10 ml peripheral blood yielded PBMCs.

Sequenced: blood. The V gene is TRBV24-1, the J gene TRBJ1-2; maybe TRBD1 (5 bases). The TCR was taken from a man between 18 and 29 years old with Graves' ophthalmopathy. CDR3 DNA: TGTGCCACCAGTGACCGGCGGGGCCCGGCGGGCTATGGCTACACCTTC. This encodes CATSDRRGPAGYGYTF.